This T cell receptor (beta chain) derives from a study of blood T cell repertoires in COVID-19. Here immunoSEQ multiplex PCR was the method, and the copy in TCRdb shows in-frame clones only, minus some. The top ten hold 6.5% to 9% of the sample, which has 85,000 to 95,000 clones, 76% seen once. The CDR3 length is 15 residues. The chain has TRBV21-1 and TRBJ2-7; whether TRBD1, the table's D call, matches the DNA was not checked. TRBV21-1 corresponds to a pseudogene. The clonotype comes from a man in his 70s with acute or convalescent COVID-19. The specimen sequenced was peripheral blood. The CDR3 sequence is CASSPSRGLSYEQYV. For the CDR3, the DNA is TGTGCCAGCAGCCCCTCCAGGGGCCTCTCCTACGAGCAGTACGTC.